This passage covers 19 T cell receptor beta chains from one sample sequenced in a study of identical twins. MiXCR, run by TCRdb on the 5' RACE reads, gives a single entry per CDR3 protein. The profile covers approximately 230,000 distinct CDR3 sequences, with roughly 7.1% appearing a single time and roughly 14% taken by the ten largest. The same data also went into a second study, on T cells expressing NK-cell markers.

Specimen: CD8+ T cells sorted from blood. The origin of the receptors is a woman under 30 in good health.

The chain employs TRBV7-9 and TRBJ2-3; 9 nucleotides align to TRBD2. The CDR3 loop spans 17 amino acids. The V gene's germline CDR1 is SEHNR and CDR2 FQNEAQ (reference sequence). Trimming cost V 1 base and J 9 bases; bases outside gene matches: 14. DNA for the CDR3: TGTGCCAGCAGCTTAGGTCGGCGGGAGGGCCGCCGGGCGACGCAGTATTTT. This gives the protein CASSLGRREGRRATQYF.

This clonotype was counted many times. The chain uses TRBV24-1 and TRBJ1-1, with D perhaps TRBD1 (5 bases). The germline V gene encodes CDR1 KGHDR and CDR2 SFDVKD. V shed 9 bases and J shed 0 bases, with 7 bases lying between them. This CDR3 contains 12 residues. The CDR3 coding sequence is TGTGCCACCGGAGGGGTGAACACTGAAGCTTTCTTT. Residues: CATGGVNTEAFF.

The V call is TRBV7-9, the J call TRBJ1-5; D gene ambiguous. Trimming removed 2 bases at V and 5 bases at J, with 4 bases between. Germline lookup yields CDR1 SEHNR and CDR2 FQNEAQ (reference sequence). The CDR3 is made up of 12 amino acids. CDR3 sequence: CASSLLDQPQHF. Here the CDR3 DNA reads TGTGCCAGCAGCTTATTGGATCAGCCCCAGCATTTT.

This clonotype has a handful of counts. The chain has TRBV29-1 and TRBJ1-2; no firm D call. The CDR3 length is 11 residues. Germline V CDR1 and CDR2: SQVTM, ANQGSEA. V was clipped by 7 bases and J by 4 bases, with 10 bases between them. The CDR3 region has the DNA TGCAGCGCTCAGCCACTCTATGGCTACACCTTC. Protein sequence: CSAQPLYGYTF.

Many counts were recorded for this clonotype. The chain recombines TRBV5-1 with TRBJ1-2; 8 nucleotides match TRBD1. This CDR3 spans 14 amino acids. Germline V lookup: CDR1 SGHRS, CDR2 YFSETQ. Trimming at V came to 6 bases and at J to 6 bases, leaving 10 bases not matched to a gene. Here the CDR3 reads CASTPSAGGNGYTF. For the CDR3, the DNA is TGCGCCAGCACCCCCTCGGCAGGGGGCAATGGCTACACCTTC.

This clonotype was recorded at least ten times. V gene TRBV7-9 combines with J gene TRBJ2-1; D may correspond to TRBD1 or TRBD2 (5 bases each). Germline V gives CDR1 SEHNR, CDR2 FQNEAQ (reference sequence). Trimming stripped 10 bases from V and 9 bases from J, with 13 bases between. The CDR3 is 11 amino acids. This chain's CDR3 is CAIRGVVEQFF. CDR3 nucleotide sequence: TGTGCCATCCGAGGGGTTGTTGAGCAGTTCTTC. Full variable domain (rest looked up from reference TRBV7-9 and TRBJ2-1): DTGVSQNPRHKITKRGQNVTFRCDPISEHNRLYWYRQTLGQGPEFLTYFQNEAQLEKSRLLSDRFSAERPKGSFSTLEIQRTEQGDSAMYLCAIRGVVEQFFGPGTRLTVL.

This clonotype was detected only a few times. This chain links TRBV27 with TRBJ1-1, with a weak D call TRBD1 (6 bases). The CDR3 consists of 16 residues. Trimming took off 3 bases at V and 0 bases at J, with 14 bases between the two ends. CDR1 MNHEY and CDR2 SMNVEV come from the germline V gene (reference sequence). The CDR3 spells CASSFSPGQMNTEAFF. As DNA, the CDR3 is TGTGCCAGCAGTTTTAGTCCCGGACAGATGAACACTGAAGCTTTCTTT.

This clonotype has ten or more counts. The V and J genes are TRBV15 and TRBJ2-3; D not certain. Germline V gene sequence: CDR1 LNHNV, CDR2 YYDKDF (reference sequence). This CDR3 has 14 residues. The V end lost 6 bases, the J end lost 0 bases, and 10 bases lay between the germline ends. The CDR3 protein is CATRSDRSTDTQYF. The CDR3 coding sequence is TGTGCCACCAGATCGGACCGAAGCACAGATACGCAGTATTTT.

V and J are TRBV6-4 and TRBJ2-3; tentative D call: TRBD2 (5 bases). V shed 2 bases and J shed 0 bases, with 9 bases lying between them. Germline assignment: CDR1 MRHNA and CDR2 SNTAGT. The CDR3 covers 15 residues. The DNA for the CDR3 is TGTGCCAGCAGTGACGGGAGCGGCAGCACAGATACGCAGTATTTT. Its protein product is CASSDGSGSTDTQYF.

This clonotype was observed at least ten times. The genes are TRBV20-1 and TRBJ2-1; 8 positions match TRBD1. The germline gives CDR1 DFQATT, CDR2 SNEGSKA (reference sequence). The CDR3 has 14 residues. The junction had 8 bases not matched to a gene; V was cut back by 4 bases and J by 6 bases. The CDR3 coding sequence is TGCAGTGCTAAGGACCGGACAGGGCGCAATGAGCAGTTCTTC. Translating gives CSAKDRTGRNEQFF.

This clonotype was seen a few times. The chain combines TRBV4-2 with TRBJ2-2, with 8 bases matching TRBD2. The junction had 15 bases not matched to a gene; V was cut back by 2 bases and J by 4 bases. The germline V gene has CDR1 LGHNA and CDR2 YNFKEQ. CDR3 length: 19 amino acids. This chain's CDR3 is CASSQNRLGVRGVTGELFF. The CDR3 coding sequence is TGTGCCAGCAGCCAAAACCGTTTGGGGGTGCGGGGGGTCACCGGGGAGCTGTTTTTT.

In its sample, this clonotype was seen a few times. The chain recombines TRBV6-1 with TRBJ1-2; 9 bases are a match to TRBD1. CDR1 is MNHNS, CDR2 SASEGT, per germline. The J segment lost 7 bases and the V segment lost 5 bases, leaving 14 bases of the junction unmatched. The CDR3 sequence is 16 residues long. This CDR3 is CASSIMGSGTGTGYTF. As DNA, the CDR3 is TGTGCCAGCAGTATAATGGGGTCCGGGACAGGGACTGGCTACACCTTC.

This clonotype has just a few counts. CDR3 nucleotides: TGTGCCACCAGCGGGAGGAGGGAAAATGAAAAACTGTTTTTT. This codes for CATSGRRENEKLFF. V and J are TRBV15 and TRBJ1-4; D remains unclear. Germline-derived CDR1 and CDR2 are LNHNV and YYDKDF (reference sequence). The CDR3 length is 14 residues. V was cut by 5 bases and J by 5 bases, with 12 bases left in between.

The V gene is TRBV20-1, the J gene TRBJ2-3; 7 nucleotides agree with TRBD2. The germline V gene encodes CDR1 DFQATT and CDR2 SNEGSKA (reference sequence). Trimming removed 5 bases from V and 5 bases from J; junction bases left unmatched: 19. This CDR3 is 17 amino acids long. The CDR3 sequence: CSAGFSSGDALGDTQYF. CDR3 coding DNA: TGCAGTGCTGGATTCTCTAGCGGCGACGCACTTGGAGATACGCAGTATTTT.

This clonotype was counted a few times. The chain uses TRBV13 and TRBJ2-5; 11 nucleotides align to TRBD2. V shed 5 bases, J shed 5 bases, and the junction held 13 bases outside the gene matches. This CDR3 has 17 residues. Per germline, CDR1 PRHDT and CDR2 FYEKMQ (reference sequence). This chain's CDR3 is CASSPGTSGGRLETQYF. In DNA form, the CDR3 reads TGTGCCAGCAGCCCAGGGACTAGCGGAGGGCGTCTGGAGACCCAGTACTTC.

The CDR3 nucleotides are TGCAGCGCCCCGATCGGACAGGGTGAAGCTTTCTTT. Amino acids: CSAPIGQGEAFF. This chain links TRBV29-1 with TRBJ1-1; TRBD1 aligns across 8 bases. J lost 7 bases, V lost 7 bases, and 8 bases had no gene match. Germline-derived CDR1 and CDR2 are SQVTM and ANQGSEA. CDR3 length equals 12 residues.

This clonotype has at least ten counts. This sequence joins TRBV12-3 or TRBV12-4 and TRBJ2-1; 7 bases align to TRBD2. Unmatched junction bases numbered 11, after V lost 7 bases and J lost 8 bases. The CDR3 has 14 residues. CDR3 in DNA: TGTGCCAGCAAACCGGGACTACCTACCGATGAGCAGTTCTTC. Protein sequence: CASKPGLPTDEQFF.

This clonotype was recorded a few times. V is TRBV7-2 and J is TRBJ2-7; perhaps D is TRBD1 or TRBD2 (5 bases each). The CDR3 is 16 amino acids. Germline assignment: CDR1 SGHTA and CDR2 FQGNSA. V was shortened by 4 bases and J by 4 bases, with 20 bases between the two germline ends. The CDR3 loop reads CASSSPGDPLRYEQYF. The CDR3 region has the DNA TGTGCCAGCAGCTCCCCCGGGGACCCCCTTAGATACGAGCAGTACTTC. The full variable domain, rest sourced from reference TRBV7-2 and TRBJ2-7, is GAGVSQSPSNKVTEKGKDVELRCDPISGHTALYWYRQSLGQGLEFLIYFQGNSAPDKSGLPSDRFSAERTGGSVSTLTIQRTQQEDSAVYLCASSSPGDPLRYEQYFGPGTRLTVT.

This clonotype was seen more than once but under ten times. The chain has TRBV7-8 and TRBJ2-7; TRBD1 matches at 7 bases. V lost 0 bases and J lost 3; bases outside the gene matches: 8. Germline V CDR1 and CDR2: SGHVS, FQNEAQ. The CDR3 sequence is 16 residues long. The chain's CDR3 is CASSLASRTGNYEQYF. CDR3 DNA: TGTGCCAGCAGCTTAGCGAGTAGGACAGGAAACTACGAGCAGTACTTC.